A selection of T cell receptor beta chains follows, all from one sample in a study of blood T cell repertoires in COVID-19. Sequenced by immunoSEQ multiplex PCR; TCRdb stores in-frame clones only, minus some. Of approximately 140,000 clones in the sample, more than 60% are singletons; the top ten hold about an eighth. The sample was peripheral blood. These receptors came from an elderly man with acute or convalescent COVID-19. The CDR3 runs from the conserved cysteine through the conserved F or W. Each record gives: J gene, clone size, D gene, V gene, CDR3 protein, CDR3 DNA. The D gene is left open where the match is weak. The size entry is marked missing in some rows and otherwise reads once, few, many or a size class.

j_gene: TRBJ1-2
abundance: .
d_gene: TRBD1
v_gene: TRBV2
CDR3aa: CASSSAGTEYGYTF
CDR3nt: TGTGCCAGCAGTTCGGCCGGGACAGAGTATGGCTACACCTTC

j_gene: TRBJ2-7
abundance: few
d_gene: TRBD1
v_gene: TRBV27
CDR3aa: CASSYRQGAYEQYF
CDR3nt: TGTGCCAGCAGTTACCGACAGGGGGCCTACGAGCAGTACTTC

j_gene: TRBJ2-3
abundance: few
d_gene: TRBD1
v_gene: TRBV19
CDR3aa: CASSHLRGQGGDTQYF
CDR3nt: TGTGCCAGTAGCCACTTGCGAGGACAGGGGGGAGATACGCAGTATTTT

j_gene: TRBJ2-2
abundance: .
d_gene: .
v_gene: TRBV19
CDR3aa: CASRSTGELFF
CDR3nt: TGTGCCAGTAGATCGACCGGGGAGCTGTTTTTT

j_gene: TRBJ1-1
abundance: once
d_gene: .
v_gene: TRBV9
CDR3aa: CASSVGPGRRTEAFF
CDR3nt: TGTGCCAGCAGCGTTGGCCCAGGGAGGCGCACTGAAGCTTTCTTT

j_gene: TRBJ1-3
abundance: .
d_gene: .
v_gene: TRBV5-1
CDR3aa: CASSWNHRAPGNTIYF
CDR3nt: TGCGCCAGCAGCTGGAATCACAGGGCTCCGGGTAACACCATATATTTT

j_gene: TRBJ1-1
abundance: few
d_gene: .
v_gene: TRBV28
CDR3aa: CASSLGGGFTEAFF
CDR3nt: TGTGCCAGCAGTTTGGGGGGGGGCTTCACTGAAGCTTTCTTT

j_gene: TRBJ2-2
abundance: .
d_gene: .
v_gene: TRBV5-6
CDR3aa: CASSSQGFRTGELFF
CDR3nt: TGTGCCAGCAGCTCCCAGGGGTTTAGGACCGGGGAGCTGTTTTTT

j_gene: TRBJ1-2
abundance: .
d_gene: .
v_gene: TRBV15
CDR3aa: CATSRAGGGYGYTF
CDR3nt: TGTGCCACCAGCAGAGCTGGGGGAGGCTATGGCTACACCTTC

j_gene: TRBJ1-3
abundance: .
d_gene: TRBD1
v_gene: TRBV6-1
CDR3aa: CASSERDRGNTIYF
CDR3nt: TGTGCCAGCAGTGAACGGGACAGGGGAAACACCATATATTTT

j_gene: TRBJ1-5
abundance: .
d_gene: .
v_gene: TRBV15
CDR3aa: CATSRGGGQPQHF
CDR3nt: TGTGCCACCAGCAGGGGGGGTGGTCAGCCCCAGCATTTT

j_gene: TRBJ2-2
abundance: .
d_gene: TRBD2
v_gene: TRBV7-9
CDR3aa: CASSLQGAGAGELFF
CDR3nt: TGTGCCAGCAGCCTCCAAGGGGCGGGGGCCGGGGAGCTGTTTTTT

j_gene: TRBJ2-7
abundance: .
d_gene: TRBD2
v_gene: TRBV3-1/TRBV3-2
CDR3aa: CASSQDGEGWIAEQYF
CDR3nt: TGTGCCAGCAGCCAAGATGGGGAGGGATGGATTGCCGAGCAGTACTTC

j_gene: TRBJ1-4
abundance: .
d_gene: .
v_gene: TRBV5-4
CDR3aa: CASSSAGIANEKLFF
CDR3nt: TGTGCCAGCAGTTCAGCAGGGATTGCTAATGAAAAACTGTTTTTT

j_gene: TRBJ1-6
abundance: .
d_gene: TRBD1
v_gene: TRBV6-5
CDR3aa: CASTADRASPLHF
CDR3nt: TGTGCCAGCACTGCAGACAGGGCTTCACCCCTCCACTTT

j_gene: TRBJ2-7
abundance: .
d_gene: .
v_gene: TRBV5-1
CDR3aa: CASRAGSPYEQYF
CDR3nt: TGCGCCAGCAGGGCAGGATCCCCCTACGAGCAGTACTTC

j_gene: TRBJ1-6
abundance: once
d_gene: .
v_gene: TRBV23-1
CDR3aa: CASSQGCQTGQSYNSPLHF
CDR3nt: TGCGCCAGCAGTCAAGGCTGTCAGACAGGCCAGTCCTATAATTCACCCCTCCACTTT

j_gene: TRBJ2-6
abundance: once
d_gene: .
v_gene: TRBV19
CDR3aa: CASAPVAGANVLTF
CDR3nt: TGTGCCAGTGCCCCGGTGGCTGGGGCCAACGTCCTGACTTTC

j_gene: TRBJ2-7
abundance: once
d_gene: TRBD1
v_gene: TRBV28
CDR3aa: CATRGAGGREQYF
CDR3nt: TGTGCCACCCGAGGGGCAGGGGGCCGCGAGCAGTACTTC

j_gene: TRBJ1-6
abundance: .
d_gene: TRBD1
v_gene: TRBV14
CDR3aa: CASSQGQGATPLHF
CDR3nt: TGTGCCAGCAGCCAAGGACAGGGGGCTACACCCCTCCACTTT

j_gene: TRBJ1-4
abundance: once
d_gene: TRBD1
v_gene: TRBV7-6
CDR3aa: CASSLSGTGDEKLFF
CDR3nt: TGTGCCAGCAGCTTGTCCGGGACAGGGGACGAAAAACTGTTTTTT

j_gene: TRBJ1-5
abundance: .
d_gene: TRBD1
v_gene: TRBV5-6
CDR3aa: CASSLGGTYSNQPQHF
CDR3nt: TGTGCCAGCAGCTTAGGGGGCACCTATAGCAATCAGCCCCAGCATTTT

j_gene: TRBJ1-2
abundance: .
d_gene: TRBD1
v_gene: TRBV7-9
CDR3aa: CASSMDRGGVLDGYTF
CDR3nt: TGTGCCAGCAGCATGGACAGGGGTGGGGTACTAGATGGCTACACCTTC

j_gene: TRBJ1-2
abundance: .
d_gene: .
v_gene: TRBV2
CDR3aa: CAGRPTGALGDGYTF
CDR3nt: TGTGCCGGTAGGCCGACAGGCGCCCTGGGGGATGGCTACACCTTC

j_gene: TRBJ1-1
abundance: .
d_gene: .
v_gene: TRBV12-3/TRBV12-4
CDR3aa: CASTGEAEAFF
CDR3nt: TGTGCCAGCACTGGGGAGGCTGAAGCTTTCTTT

j_gene: TRBJ1-2
abundance: .
d_gene: .
v_gene: TRBV2
CDR3aa: CASSEAVTVYGYTF
CDR3nt: TGTGCCAGCAGTGAAGCGGTAACAGTCTATGGCTACACCTTC

j_gene: TRBJ2-5
abundance: once
d_gene: TRBD1
v_gene: TRBV5-6
CDR3aa: CASSHLQRRDSKSETQYF
CDR3nt: TGTGCCAGCAGTCATCTACAACGCCGGGACAGTAAATCGGAGACCCAGTACTTC

j_gene: TRBJ1-1
abundance: .
d_gene: TRBD1
v_gene: TRBV5-1
CDR3aa: CASSLDRGTEAFF
CDR3nt: TGCGCCAGCAGCTTGGACAGGGGAACTGAAGCTTTCTTT

j_gene: TRBJ1-5
abundance: .
d_gene: .
v_gene: TRBV28
CDR3aa: CASNHLRGFNQPQHF
CDR3nt: TGTGCCAGCAATCACCTCAGGGGTTTCAATCAGCCCCAGCATTTT

j_gene: TRBJ2-2
abundance: few
d_gene: TRBD2
v_gene: TRBV5-1
CDR3aa: CASTASGGAGGELFF
CDR3nt: TGCGCCAGCACGGCTAGCGGGGGCGCCGGAGGGGAGCTGTTTTTT

j_gene: TRBJ1-5
abundance: .
d_gene: TRBD1
v_gene: TRBV19
CDR3aa: CASSIGQGVNQPQHF
CDR3nt: TGTGCCAGTAGTATAGGGCAGGGGGTCAATCAGCCCCAGCATTTT

j_gene: TRBJ2-5
abundance: .
d_gene: .
v_gene: TRBV6-4
CDR3aa: CASLALAVQETQYF
CDR3nt: TGTGCCAGCCTGGCCTTAGCGGTCCAAGAGACCCAGTACTTC

j_gene: TRBJ2-2
abundance: .
d_gene: .
v_gene: TRBV6-6
CDR3aa: CASSPTGRRDTGELFF
CDR3nt: TGTGCCAGCAGCCCGACAGGGAGGAGGGACACCGGGGAGCTGTTTTTT

j_gene: TRBJ1-1
abundance: .
d_gene: .
v_gene: TRBV3-1/TRBV3-2
CDR3aa: CASSPLRGWTEAFF
CDR3nt: TGTGCCAGCAGCCCCCTCAGGGGTTGGACTGAAGCTTTCTTT

j_gene: TRBJ1-4
abundance: .
d_gene: TRBD1
v_gene: TRBV18
CDR3aa: CASSRETGGEKLFF
CDR3nt: TGTGCCAGCTCCCGGGAGACAGGGGGTGAAAAACTGTTTTTT

j_gene: TRBJ1-5
abundance: .
d_gene: TRBD1
v_gene: TRBV10-3
CDR3aa: CAISWTGSRNQPQHF
CDR3nt: TGTGCCATCAGCTGGACAGGGTCACGTAATCAGCCCCAGCATTTT

j_gene: TRBJ2-3
abundance: .
d_gene: TRBD2
v_gene: TRBV2
CDR3aa: CASRGLAGPTDTQYF
CDR3nt: TGTGCCAGCAGGGGACTAGCGGGTCCCACAGATACGCAGTATTTT

j_gene: TRBJ1-5
abundance: .
d_gene: .
v_gene: TRBV7-9
CDR3aa: CASSLEDQPQHF
CDR3nt: TGTGCCAGCAGCTTGGAGGATCAGCCCCAGCATTTT

j_gene: TRBJ2-1
abundance: few
d_gene: .
v_gene: TRBV7-2
CDR3aa: CASSLRGPYNEQFF
CDR3nt: TGTGCCAGCAGCTTACGTGGGCCCTACAATGAGCAGTTCTTC

j_gene: TRBJ1-2
abundance: few
d_gene: TRBD1
v_gene: TRBV19
CDR3aa: CASSRGQAGVSYTF
CDR3nt: TGTGCCAGTAGTAGGGGACAGGCCGGTGTAAGCTACACCTTC

j_gene: TRBJ2-5
abundance: .
d_gene: .
v_gene: TRBV6-2/TRBV6-3
CDR3aa: CASSYHSSGMVETQYF
CDR3nt: TGTGCCAGCAGTTACCACTCCTCGGGGATGGTGGAGACCCAGTACTTC

j_gene: TRBJ2-3
abundance: .
d_gene: .
v_gene: TRBV7-2
CDR3aa: CASSLASSRTDTQYF
CDR3nt: TGTGCCAGCAGCTTAGCGTCTAGCCGCACAGATACGCAGTATTTT

j_gene: TRBJ2-3
abundance: .
d_gene: TRBD1
v_gene: TRBV28
CDR3aa: CASSTTGPDTQYF
CDR3nt: TGTGCCAGCAGCACGACAGGGCCAGATACGCAGTATTTT

j_gene: TRBJ1-2
abundance: .
d_gene: TRBD1
v_gene: TRBV2
CDR3aa: CASAGQGWGYGYTF
CDR3nt: TGTGCCAGCGCCGGACAGGGTTGGGGTTATGGCTACACCTTC

j_gene: TRBJ2-7
abundance: .
d_gene: .
v_gene: TRBV4-3
CDR3aa: CASSQDRGAYEQYF
CDR3nt: TGCGCCAGCAGCCAAGACAGGGGGGCCTACGAGCAGTACTTC

j_gene: TRBJ1-4
abundance: .
d_gene: .
v_gene: TRBV6-2/TRBV6-3
CDR3aa: CASSDPQGDEKLFF
CDR3nt: TGTGCCAGCAGTGACCCACAGGGAGACGAAAAACTGTTTTTT

j_gene: TRBJ2-7
abundance: .
d_gene: .
v_gene: TRBV19
CDR3aa: CASSIRGVHEQYF
CDR3nt: TGTGCCAGTAGTATCAGGGGGGTCCACGAGCAGTACTTC

j_gene: TRBJ2-1
abundance: once
d_gene: TRBD1
v_gene: TRBV7-2
CDR3aa: CASSSGGDEQFF
CDR3nt: TGTGCCAGCAGCTCAGGGGGCGATGAGCAGTTCTTC

j_gene: TRBJ2-7
abundance: .
d_gene: TRBD2
v_gene: TRBV10-3
CDR3aa: CAAGTSGVYEQYF
CDR3nt: TGTGCCGCGGGGACTAGCGGGGTCTACGAGCAGTACTTC

j_gene: TRBJ1-6
abundance: .
d_gene: .
v_gene: TRBV4-2
CDR3aa: CASSQDRGANNSPLHF
CDR3nt: TGTGCCAGCAGCCAAGATAGAGGTGCCAATAATTCACCCCTCCACTTT